Listed here is a single T cell receptor beta chain. The data were taken from a study of blood T cell repertoires in COVID-19. Original processing notes: It was from reference gene primer amplification that nucleated cell counts were estimated. Repertoires were generated with immunoSEQ multiplex PCR, while TCRdb's copy carries only in-frame clones and drops some. Clonal size and the V and J genes are those of that table, whereas D and trimming came from the DNA. The sample lists 150,000 or so clones; roughly 78% were seen once. This receptor was identified in a man older than 75 with acute or convalescent COVID-19. The source material was peripheral blood.

As DNA, the CDR3 is TGTGCCAGCTCACCTGGACAGGGAAAGTCTGGAAACACCATATATTTT. It is translated as CASSPGQGKSGNTIYF. The chain uses TRBV18 and TRBJ1-3, with 8 bases identical to TRBD1. Per the germline V gene, CDR1 is KGHSH and CDR2 is LQKENI. The CDR3 has 16 amino acids. V lost 3 bases and J lost 1; bases outside the gene matches: 5. Full variable domain (remainder filled in from reference TRBV18 and TRBJ1-3): NAGVMQNPRHLVRRRGQEARLRCSPMKGHSHVYWYRQLPEEGLKFMVYLQKENIIDESGMPKERFSAEFPKEGPSILRIQQVVRGDSAAYFCASSPGQGKSGNTIYFGEGSWLTVV.